The 21 T cell receptor beta chains given below trace back to one sample, sequenced in a study of CD8+ T cells in alopecia areata. The sequencing template was cDNA reverse transcribed from extracted RNA. Generated by immunoSEQ multiplex PCR, the TCRdb table keeps only in-frame clones and is missing some. This table has some 180,000 clones, 53% appearing once. The sample's treatment: oral pan-JAK inhibitor, 5-10 mg twice daily. The sequencing used CD8+ T cells sorted from blood, collected at week 24, from a patient treated with tofacitinib. The receptors derive from a human donor with alopecia areata.

J is TRBJ2-1 and V is TRBV9; 7 bases map to TRBD1. Germline V CDR1 and CDR2: SGDLS, YYNGEE. This CDR3 region has 15 residues. V was pared by 4 bases and J by 8 bases, with 12 bases of the junction left unmatched. CDR3 in DNA: TGTGCCAGCAGCTTTCAGGGGGTAGGTGTGGATGAGCAGTTCTTC. Translation: CASSFQGVGVDEQFF.

J is TRBJ2-3 and V is TRBV13, with D perhaps TRBD1 or TRBD2 (5 bases each). V was shortened by 2 bases and J by 8 bases, with 17 bases between the two germline ends. CDR3 length: 15 amino acids. CDR1 is PRHDT and CDR2 is FYEKMQ in the germline V gene (reference sequence). The CDR3 protein is CASSLRGRDGGTQYF. The CDR3 DNA sequence: TGTGCCAGCAGCTTAAGGGGCAGGGACGGAGGTACGCAGTATTTT. The whole variable domain, remainder taken from reference TRBV13 and TRBJ2-3, is AAGVIQSPRHLIKEKRETATLKCYPIPRHDTVYWYQQGPGQDPQFLISFYEKMQSDKGSIPDRFSAQQFSDYHSELNMSSLELGDSALYFCASSLRGRDGGTQYFGPGTRLTVL.

CDR3 protein: CAWSVPPYSNQPQHF. The CDR3, as DNA: TGTGCCTGGAGTGTTCCACCGTATAGCAATCAGCCCCAGCATTTT. This sequence joins TRBV30 and TRBJ1-5; D unclear. This CDR3 region has 15 residues. Germline V gives CDR1 GTSNPN, CDR2 SVGIG (reference sequence). V gave up 0 bases and J gave up 0 bases, with 9 bases separating them.

This clone came up a few times. The chain recombines TRBV25-1 with TRBJ2-2; D remains unclear. This CDR3 spans 12 amino acids. Germline lookup yields CDR1 MGHDK and CDR2 SYGVNS. V lost 4 bases, J lost 4 bases, and 4 bases lay in between. CDR3 DNA sequence: TGTGCCAGCAGTGGGGCCACCGGGGAGCTGTTTTTT. This codes for CASSGATGELFF.

This clone was detected a few times. J is TRBJ2-7 and V is TRBV2; D gene ambiguous. The germline gives CDR1 SNHLY, CDR2 FYNNEI. There are 12 residues in the CDR3. The germline V and J ends were trimmed by 0 bases and 7 bases, with 7 bases remaining between them. In nucleotides, the CDR3 is TGTGCCAGCAGTGAAGCGCTAAAGGAGCAGTACTTC. This translates into CASSEALKEQYF.

This chain connects TRBV25-1 to TRBJ2-5, with 9 nucleotides matching TRBD1. From germline, CDR1 is MGHDK and CDR2 SYGVNS. CDR3 length: 14 residues. The J segment lost 0 bases and the V segment lost 6 bases, leaving 2 bases of the junction unmatched. Here the CDR3 DNA reads TGTGCCAGCAGGACAGGGGGTAACCAAGAGACCCAGTACTTC. This gives the protein CASRTGGNQETQYF.

This sequence joins TRBV14 and TRBJ2-7; D gene uncertain. The CDR3 has 13 residues. CDR1 is SGHDN and CDR2 is FVKESK in the germline V gene. V lost 2 bases, J lost 5 bases, and 10 bases lay in between. The chain's CDR3 is CASSQPAEHEQYF. The DNA of the CDR3 is TGTGCCAGCAGCCAACCAGCAGAGCACGAGCAGTACTTC.

The gene calls are TRBV25-1 and TRBJ1-1; no firm D call. V was pared by 8 bases and J by 3 bases, with 19 bases between. The CDR3 consists of 15 residues. Germline V gene data show CDR1 as MGHDK and CDR2 as SYGVNS. The CDR3 nucleotides are TGTGCCAGCCGTGGTACCCCCAAGTGGGACACTGAAGCTTTCTTT. This sequence encodes CASRGTPKWDTEAFF.

The chain uses TRBV5-1 and TRBJ1-5; 9 nucleotides agree with TRBD1. The length of the CDR3 is 14 residues. Germline CDR1 is SGHRS and CDR2 is YFSETQ. With V trimmed by 6 bases and J by 4 bases, 5 bases remained unmatched. The CDR3 nucleotides are TGCGCCAGCAAGCCCGGGACAGGGAATCAGCCCCAGCATTTT. It yields the protein CASKPGTGNQPQHF.

This chain connects TRBV6-1 to TRBJ1-5; D ambiguous. Germline values: CDR1 MNHNS, CDR2 SASEGT. V lost 6 bases and J 2 bases, leaving 14 bases between the germline ends. The CDR3 length is 15 residues. As DNA, the CDR3 is TGTGCCAGCAGACCCAGTTTGGGAGGCAATCAGCCCCAGCATTTT. Protein: CASRPSLGGNQPQHF.

V gene TRBV7-8 combines with J gene TRBJ2-1, with 7 bases matching TRBD1. The V gene end was trimmed by 4 bases and the J gene end by 0 bases; junction bases not matched to a gene: 6. The CDR3 length is 16 residues. Germline V CDR1 and CDR2: SGHVS, FQNEAQ. CDR3: CASSSKTGSSYNEQFF. Written as DNA, the CDR3 is TGTGCCAGCAGCTCTAAGACAGGGAGCTCCTACAATGAGCAGTTCTTC.

The V and J genes are TRBV2 and TRBJ2-7; no clear D gene. Germline assignment: CDR1 SNHLY and CDR2 FYNNEI. The CDR3 sequence is 12 residues long. V lost 4 bases, J lost 10 bases, and 14 bases lay in between. CDR3 in DNA: TGTGCCAGCAGTGCGGGTCAGGTAGTCCAGTACTTC. It translates to CASSAGQVVQYF.

This clone showed up just a few times. The V call is TRBV2, the J call TRBJ1-1; possible D gene TRBD1, 5 bases. The CDR3 is 15 residues long. Germline CDR1 and CDR2: SNHLY and FYNNEI. V was cut by 6 bases and J by 1 base, with 15 bases left in between. CDR3 bases: TGTGCCAGCAGGCCAGGTCGGGGGGGGAACACTGAAGCTTTCTTT. The encoded protein is CASRPGRGGNTEAFF.

The chain combines TRBV25-1 with TRBJ1-1; D is unclear. The V gene's germline CDR1 is MGHDK and CDR2 SYGVNS. The V end lost 3 bases, the J end lost 0 bases, and 8 bases lay between the germline ends. This CDR3 spans 14 amino acids. CDR3 protein: CASSDPGMNTEAFF. CDR3 coding DNA: TGTGCCAGCAGTGATCCGGGTATGAACACTGAAGCTTTCTTT.

J is TRBJ2-1 and V is TRBV5-6; D is ambiguous. The V and J ends lost 4 bases and 7 bases respectively, with 9 bases between them. Germline V gives CDR1 SGHDT, CDR2 YYEEEE. The CDR3 is 12 amino acids. CDR3 DNA: TGTGCCAGCAGCGATAGCTGGAATGAGCAGTTCTTC. Its translation: CASSDSWNEQFF.

This clone has more than one count but fewer than ten. V and J are TRBV5-6 and TRBJ2-1; weak D call: TRBD1 (5 bases). Per germline, CDR1 SGHDT and CDR2 YYEEEE. Trimming pared 1 base from V and 8 bases from J, leaving 10 bases between. The CDR3 is made up of 13 amino acids. The CDR3 nucleotides read TGTGCCAGCAGCTTGAACCAGGGCTATGAGCAGTTCTTC. It codes for CASSLNQGYEQFF.

This clone was recorded a few times. The chain recombines TRBV27 with TRBJ1-2, with 9 bases that match TRBD1. With 7 bases clipped from V and 6 bases from J, the junction kept 6 bases outside the gene matches. Germline V gives CDR1 MNHEY, CDR2 SMNVEV (reference sequence). The CDR3 runs to 13 residues. This CDR3 is CASKRGQGDGYTF. CDR3 DNA sequence: TGTGCCAGCAAGAGGGGACAGGGAGATGGCTACACCTTC.

The genes are TRBV11-2 and TRBJ2-7; 10 positions match TRBD2. The CDR3 has 16 residues. With 5 bases clipped from V and 6 bases from J, the junction kept 13 bases outside the gene matches. Germline CDR1 and CDR2: SGHAT and FQNNGV. The CDR3, as DNA: TGTGCCAGCAGCCCGCCGGCAAGCGGGGGGGGTCGCGAGCAGTACTTC. Encoded protein: CASSPPASGGGREQYF.

The rearrangement uses TRBV11-2 and TRBJ2-3; no clear D gene. V was cut by 2 bases and J by 5 bases, with 5 bases left in between. The germline V gene encodes CDR1 SGHAT and CDR2 FQNNGV. The CDR3 length is 12 residues. The CDR3 reads CASSLMEDTQYF. DNA of the CDR3: TGTGCCAGCAGCTTAATGGAAGATACGCAGTATTTT.

The rearrangement joins TRBV27 to TRBJ2-1, with D possibly called TRBD1 or TRBD2 (6 bases each). From germline, CDR1 is MNHEY and CDR2 SMNVEV (reference sequence). The CDR3 is made up of 13 amino acids. V was cut by 2 bases and J by 14 bases, with 16 bases left in between. For the CDR3, the DNA is TGTGCCAGCAGTTTACTCCCCGGGGGCGGGGAGTTCTTC. This codes for CASSLLPGGGEFF.

This chain uses TRBV5-1 with TRBJ2-3, with D tentatively TRBD2 (6 bases). Trimming cost V 8 bases and J 6 bases, with 16 bases left between them. Germline V gene data show CDR1 as SGHRS and CDR2 as YFSETQ. The length of the CDR3 is 13 residues. The CDR3 spells CASTGGGADTQYF. The CDR3 DNA follows: TGCGCCAGTACGGGCGGAGGGGCTGATACGCAGTATTTT.